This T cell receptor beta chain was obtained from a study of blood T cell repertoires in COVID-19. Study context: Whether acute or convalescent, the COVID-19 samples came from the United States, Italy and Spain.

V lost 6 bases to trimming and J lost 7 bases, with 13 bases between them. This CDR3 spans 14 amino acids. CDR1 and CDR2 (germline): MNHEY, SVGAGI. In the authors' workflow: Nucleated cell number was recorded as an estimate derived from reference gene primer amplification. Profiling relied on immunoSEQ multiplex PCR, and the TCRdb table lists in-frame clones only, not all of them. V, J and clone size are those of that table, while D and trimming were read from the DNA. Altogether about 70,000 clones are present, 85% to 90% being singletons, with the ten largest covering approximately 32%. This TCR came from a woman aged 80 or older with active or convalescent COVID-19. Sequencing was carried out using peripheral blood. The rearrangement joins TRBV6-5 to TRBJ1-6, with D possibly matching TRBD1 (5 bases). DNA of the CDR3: TGTGCCAGCAGACAGACAGTCCACAATTCACCCCTCCACTTT. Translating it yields CASRQTVHNSPLHF.